Detailed here is one TCR beta chain. As originally analysed: Estimated nucleated cell counts came from reference gene primer amplification. Assay used: immunoSEQ multiplex PCR; TCRdb lists only in-frame clones, some missing. The D gene and trimming were derived from the DNA, and the V and J assignments and clone size from that table. This sample has 30,000 or so clones, with roughly 88% found just once. A Seattle source enrolled patients during active infection and followed them longitudinally. This sample stems from a study of blood T cell repertoires in COVID-19. Study details: Whether acute or convalescent, the COVID-19 samples came from the United States, Italy and Spain. In each case, the material was cDNA or gDNA derived from T cells, B-cell-depleted T cells, or PBMCs.

Per the germline V gene, CDR1 is MNHNS and CDR2 is SASEGT. V lost 2 bases to trimming and J lost 6 bases; unmatched junction nucleotides: 1. The CDR3 covers 13 residues. The chain uses TRBV6-1 and TRBJ1-5, with TRBD1 matching 7 bases. This sequence was found in a man in his sixties with COVID-19, enrolled during active disease. Input material: peripheral blood. CDR3 in amino acids: CASSERGLQPQHF. The DNA for the CDR3 is TGTGCCAGCAGTGAAAGGGGGCTTCAGCCCCAGCATTTT.